A single T cell receptor beta chain is shown here with its context. The data belong to a study of regulatory T cells in long-lasting Graves disease. Combining iRepertoire HTBI primers with Arm-PCR of CDR3 regions, the authors built TCR beta libraries. One entry per CDR3 protein results from TCRdb running MiXCR on the multiplex PCR reads. This table has a few hundred thousand distinct CDR3 sequences, 23% appearing once. The time point here: persistent/refractory GD, antithyroid drugs over 5 years with positive TRAb. From RNA extracted from PBMCs, the TCR library was made. Here the sequenced sample was peripheral blood mononuclear cells (PBMCs), taken when the disease was refractory, from a patient treated with antithyroid drugs. The TCR comes from a female donor with Graves disease.

The CDR3 coding sequence is TGCAGTGCGAAAATAGCGGGAGGGATCAACGAGCAGTACTTC. The encoded protein is CSAKIAGGINEQYF. The chain couples TRBV20-1 to TRBJ2-7; TRBD2 matches 11 bases. After removal of 6 bases from V and 5 bases from J, the junction contained 9 bases not matched to a gene. The CDR3 is made up of 14 amino acids. From germline, CDR1 is DFQATT and CDR2 SNEGSKA (reference sequence).